A selection of T cell receptor beta chains follows, all from one sample in a study of Tregs in tolerant kidney transplant recipients. Sequenced by immunoSEQ multiplex PCR; TCRdb stores in-frame clones only, minus some. The profile covers about 110,000 clones, with 85% to 90% appearing a single time and just under 0.35% taken by the ten largest. Sequenced material: CD4+ T cells from blood, taken before the transplant. Every receptor here comes from a human donor who received a combined kidney and bone marrow transplant. Each CDR3 is given with its conserved first and last residue. The D gene is left open where the match is weak. Rows give clone size only sometimes, using once, few, many, or a class for an expanded clone.

DNA: TGTGCCAGCAGCCCCTACACAGATACGCAGTATTTT
CDR3: CASSPYTDTQYF
D: NA
size: few
V: TRBV7-2
J: TRBJ2-3

DNA: TGCGCCAGCTCTCCCACAGGGTTGGGAGCTAATGAAAAACTGTTTTTT
CDR3: CASSPTGLGANEKLFF
D: NA
size: NA
V: TRBV5-1
J: TRBJ1-4

DNA: TGCGCCAGCAGTCCCCCGGACAGGCCCTACGAGCAGTACTTC
CDR3: CASSPPDRPYEQYF
D: TRBD1
size: NA
V: TRBV23-1
J: TRBJ2-7

DNA: TGTGCCATCAGTGACGGCAGGGCCTATCAGCCCCAGCATTTT
CDR3: CAISDGRAYQPQHF
D: NA
size: NA
V: TRBV10-3
J: TRBJ1-5

DNA: TGTGCCAGCAGTGATAAGGGGCTGGGCAATCAGCCCCAGCATTTT
CDR3: CASSDKGLGNQPQHF
D: NA
size: NA
V: TRBV2
J: TRBJ1-5

DNA: TGCGCCAGCAGCCAAGCTAAGGGGTACGAGCAGTACTTC
CDR3: CASSQAKGYEQYF
D: NA
size: NA
V: TRBV4-3
J: TRBJ2-7

DNA: TGTGCCAACCCGACTACCTGGGACAGGGATTGCAGTCAGCCCCAGCATTTT
CDR3: CANPTTWDRDCSQPQHF
D: TRBD1
size: NA
V: TRBV27
J: TRBJ1-5

DNA: TGTGCTAGTGGTTTGCTCTCCTTTCCTAGCGGGGGGACAGATACGCAGTATTTT
CDR3: CASGLLSFPSGGTDTQYF
D: TRBD2
size: NA
V: TRBV12-5
J: TRBJ2-3

DNA: TGTGCCAGCAGTTACTCGATTACAGGGGGGTACGAGCAGTACTTC
CDR3: CASSYSITGGYEQYF
D: TRBD1
size: NA
V: TRBV6-5
J: TRBJ2-7

DNA: TGTGCCAGCAGGTTGTCAGGGGGCAGGTACGAGCAGTACTTC
CDR3: CASRLSGGRYEQYF
D: NA
size: NA
V: TRBV21-1
J: TRBJ2-7

DNA: TGTGCCAGCAGTCAGACAGGCCCTAGCTCTGGAAACACCATATATTTT
CDR3: CASSQTGPSSGNTIYF
D: NA
size: NA
V: TRBV7-6
J: TRBJ1-3

DNA: TGCGCCAGCAGCACGGGACAGGGTTATTCACCCCTCCACTTT
CDR3: CASSTGQGYSPLHF
D: TRBD1
size: few
V: TRBV5-1
J: TRBJ1-6

DNA: TGTGCCAGCCAGAGACTAGCGGGGGGCGCAGATACGCAGTATTTT
CDR3: CASQRLAGGADTQYF
D: TRBD2
size: NA
V: TRBV2
J: TRBJ2-3

DNA: TGTGCCAGCAGTTTCCGGGACAGGGTCGGGCAGTACTTC
CDR3: CASSFRDRVGQYF
D: TRBD1
size: NA
V: TRBV28
J: TRBJ2-7

DNA: TGCGCCAGCAGCTTGGGTGGAGGATGGAGGAACACTGAAGCTTTCTTT
CDR3: CASSLGGGWRNTEAFF
D: NA
size: NA
V: TRBV5-1
J: TRBJ1-1

DNA: TGTGCCAGCAGCTGGGGAAGGGACGGGGGTCTCTATGGCTACACCTTC
CDR3: CASSWGRDGGLYGYTF
D: NA
size: NA
V: TRBV11-2
J: TRBJ1-2

DNA: TGTGCCAGCAGTTCACCGGGACTAGTCTACGAGCAGTACTTC
CDR3: CASSSPGLVYEQYF
D: TRBD2
size: NA
V: TRBV6-5
J: TRBJ2-7

DNA: TGTGCCACAGGACAGGGTGGAACCGGGGAGCTGTTTTTT
CDR3: CATGQGGTGELFF
D: TRBD1
size: NA
V: TRBV10-3
J: TRBJ2-2

DNA: TGTGCCAGTACACCCGCGCAGGCTCAAGATAATGAAAAACTGTTTTTT
CDR3: CASTPAQAQDNEKLFF
D: NA
size: once
V: TRBV19
J: TRBJ1-4

DNA: TGTGCCAGCAGCCCCCGGGACAGGGACAGCTATGGCTACACCTTC
CDR3: CASSPRDRDSYGYTF
D: TRBD1
size: once
V: TRBV5-6
J: TRBJ1-2

DNA: TGTGCCACCAGCAATTACAGGGACGCAGCTTTCTTT
CDR3: CATSNYRDAAFF
D: NA
size: NA
V: TRBV15
J: TRBJ1-1

DNA: TGTGCCAGCGTAAACAGGGGGCCGACCTCCTACGAGCAGTACTTC
CDR3: CASVNRGPTSYEQYF
D: TRBD1
size: NA
V: TRBV28
J: TRBJ2-7

DNA: TGTGCCAGCAAACTCTCTAGCGGGGCCACCGGGGAGCTGTTTTTT
CDR3: CASKLSSGATGELFF
D: TRBD2
size: NA
V: TRBV2
J: TRBJ2-2

DNA: TGTGCCAGCAGCGACCCTAGGAGGGCCCCCACAGATACGCAGTATTTT
CDR3: CASSDPRRAPTDTQYF
D: NA
size: NA
V: TRBV13
J: TRBJ2-3

DNA: TGTGCCAGCAGTTATGGGACTAGCGGGGGCACCTACGAGCAGTACTTC
CDR3: CASSYGTSGGTYEQYF
D: TRBD2
size: NA
V: TRBV6-5
J: TRBJ2-7

DNA: TGTGCCAGTAGTACCTCCCGGACAGGGAAGGGTGGCTACACCTTC
CDR3: CASSTSRTGKGGYTF
D: TRBD1
size: NA
V: TRBV19
J: TRBJ1-2

DNA: TGTGCCAGCAGTCAGGGCGTGAGCACAGATACGCAGTATTTT
CDR3: CASSQGVSTDTQYF
D: NA
size: NA
V: TRBV28
J: TRBJ2-3

DNA: TGTGCCAGCAGTGAGGGGACTGGCTACAATGAGCAGTTCTTC
CDR3: CASSEGTGYNEQFF
D: NA
size: NA
V: TRBV2
J: TRBJ2-1

DNA: TGTGCCAGCAGCTTAGAGTTAGCACAGGGTGCGATTCTGGAGACCCAGTACTTC
CDR3: CASSLELAQGAILETQYF
D: NA
size: NA
V: TRBV7-8
J: TRBJ2-5

DNA: TGTGCCAGCAGCCGACTAGCGGGAATCTACGAGCAGTACTTC
CDR3: CASSRLAGIYEQYF
D: TRBD2
size: NA
V: TRBV6-5
J: TRBJ2-7

DNA: TGTGCCAGCAGGTTTATCAGGGGGAACACTGAAGCTTTCTTT
CDR3: CASRFIRGNTEAFF
D: NA
size: NA
V: TRBV6-5
J: TRBJ1-1

DNA: TGTGCCAGCAGCTTAGCGAGAAGTTCCTACGAGCAGTACTTC
CDR3: CASSLARSSYEQYF
D: NA
size: NA
V: TRBV7-2
J: TRBJ2-7

DNA: TGCGCCAGCAGCCAAGGCGTAATACAGGGGGCAAAGAGGAACACCATATATTTT
CDR3: CASSQGVIQGAKRNTIYF
D: TRBD1
size: few
V: TRBV4-1
J: TRBJ1-3

DNA: TGTGCCAGCAGCTTAGTACTAGCGGGGGATCCTAGCACAGATACGCAGTATTTT
CDR3: CASSLVLAGDPSTDTQYF
D: TRBD2
size: NA
V: TRBV11-2
J: TRBJ2-3

DNA: TGTGCCAGCAACCTCGTGGCCAACACTGAAGCTTTCTTT
CDR3: CASNLVANTEAFF
D: NA
size: NA
V: TRBV2
J: TRBJ1-1

DNA: TGTGCCAGCAGCTTAGATGGTAGCGGGGGCAACTACAATGAGCAGTTCTTC
CDR3: CASSLDGSGGNYNEQFF
D: TRBD2
size: NA
V: TRBV11-2
J: TRBJ2-1

DNA: TGCGCCAGCAGCCATGGGTGGGAGGGCCTGGGAGATACGCAGTATTTT
CDR3: CASSHGWEGLGDTQYF
D: TRBD2
size: NA
V: TRBV4-1
J: TRBJ2-3

DNA: TGCGCCAGCAGCTTGGGGACTAGCGGGAGCTGGGGGGCCTACGAGCAGTACTTC
CDR3: CASSLGTSGSWGAYEQYF
D: TRBD2
size: NA
V: TRBV5-1
J: TRBJ2-7

DNA: TGTGCCAGCAGCGTAGCCCGGGGAGGGGAGACCCAGTACTTC
CDR3: CASSVARGGETQYF
D: TRBD2
size: NA
V: TRBV9
J: TRBJ2-5

DNA: TGTGCCTGGAGTGTTTCCGGGTCATACGAGCAGTACTTC
CDR3: CAWSVSGSYEQYF
D: NA
size: NA
V: TRBV30
J: TRBJ2-7

DNA: TGTGCCGTTTACTCTCCAGGGGGTGAAAAACTGTTTTTT
CDR3: CAVYSPGGEKLFF
D: TRBD1
size: NA
V: TRBV10-3
J: TRBJ1-4

DNA: TGTGCCAGCAGCCAGGGGGTAGACAGGCCTGGGGCCAACGTCCTGACTTTC
CDR3: CASSQGVDRPGANVLTF
D: NA
size: NA
V: TRBV14
J: TRBJ2-6

DNA: TGTGCCAGCAGTTTAGACGGGTCGTATTCTGGAAACACCATATATTTT
CDR3: CASSLDGSYSGNTIYF
D: NA
size: NA
V: TRBV27
J: TRBJ1-3

DNA: TGTGCCAGTAGTATCCTGCTAGCGGGGACCGACACAGATACGCAGTATTTT
CDR3: CASSILLAGTDTDTQYF
D: TRBD2
size: NA
V: TRBV19
J: TRBJ2-3

DNA: TGTGCCAGCACCAATAGGGGGGAGCAGTACTTC
CDR3: CASTNRGEQYF
D: NA
size: NA
V: TRBV6-5
J: TRBJ2-7

DNA: TGTGCCAGCAGTAAAGGTGGGAGGGCCAGCGAGCAGTACTTC
CDR3: CASSKGGRASEQYF
D: TRBD2
size: NA
V: TRBV28
J: TRBJ2-7

DNA: TGTGCCAGCAGTACCTACTGGGGACAGGGGAGAAATACGCAGTATTTT
CDR3: CASSTYWGQGRNTQYF
D: TRBD1
size: NA
V: TRBV28
J: TRBJ2-3

DNA: TGTGCCAGTACCCCACAAGCTGGGACAGGCTTGTACTACGAGCAGTACTTC
CDR3: CASTPQAGTGLYYEQYF
D: TRBD1
size: NA
V: TRBV19
J: TRBJ2-7

DNA: TGTGCCAGCAGCAAGGGGAGGGGCCGGGCCTCTGGGGCCAACGTCCTGACTTTC
CDR3: CASSKGRGRASGANVLTF
D: NA
size: NA
V: TRBV21-1
J: TRBJ2-6

DNA: TGTGCCAGCAGTACGGAGATAAGCGAGCAGTACTTC
CDR3: CASSTEISEQYF
D: NA
size: once
V: TRBV28
J: TRBJ2-7

DNA: TGTGCCAGTAGTCCCCGTACTTACAGGGGGTCCTACGAGCAGTACTTC
CDR3: CASSPRTYRGSYEQYF
D: TRBD1
size: NA
V: TRBV19
J: TRBJ2-7

DNA: TGTGCCAGCAGTTACTCACAGGGGTCATTGGATACGCAGTATTTT
CDR3: CASSYSQGSLDTQYF
D: TRBD1
size: NA
V: TRBV6-5
J: TRBJ2-3

DNA: TGCGCCAGCAGCTTGGACAGGGGGCGCATCAGGGGCGACACTGAAGCTTTCTTT
CDR3: CASSLDRGRIRGDTEAFF
D: TRBD1
size: NA
V: TRBV5-1
J: TRBJ1-1

DNA: TGTGCCAGCAGCCCAGCACAGGGACCCGCCGTCTTC
CDR3: CASSPAQGPAVF
D: NA
size: NA
V: TRBV7-9
J: TRBJ2-7

DNA: TGTGCCTGGACCCCCCCGCCCGGCAGGGGGCTGATGAACACTGAAGCTTTCTTT
CDR3: CAWTPPPGRGLMNTEAFF
D: TRBD1
size: NA
V: TRBV30
J: TRBJ1-1

DNA: TGTGCCAGCAGTCCCCCACCGCTTGAGGGCACTGAAGCTTTCTTT
CDR3: CASSPPPLEGTEAFF
D: NA
size: NA
V: TRBV13
J: TRBJ1-1

DNA: TGTGCCAGCAGTCCGGGAGGGGTCAGGGGCGGGAACACCGGGGAGCTGTTTTTT
CDR3: CASSPGGVRGGNTGELFF
D: TRBD2
size: NA
V: TRBV5-4
J: TRBJ2-2

DNA: TGTGCCAGCACCCAACTCCACCTTACGGAGCAGTACTTC
CDR3: CASTQLHLTEQYF
D: NA
size: NA
V: TRBV7-9
J: TRBJ2-7

DNA: TGTGCCAGCAGTTTGCGAGGGAACACTGAAGCTTTCTTT
CDR3: CASSLRGNTEAFF
D: NA
size: NA
V: TRBV5-6
J: TRBJ1-1

DNA: TGTGCCAGCAGCCGAAAGGTGGGCAGCATTTCTTCTGGAAACACCATATATTTT
CDR3: CASSRKVGSISSGNTIYF
D: NA
size: NA
V: TRBV7-9
J: TRBJ1-3